A selection of T cell receptor beta chains follows, all from one sample in a study of CD8+CD57+ T cells in acquired aplastic anemia. MiXCR, applied by TCRdb to the reads, yields one record per CDR3 protein. Of about 160,000 distinct CDR3 sequences in the sample, around 48% were seen once. The sample comprised sorted CD4+, CD8+, or CD8+CD57+ T cells (not recorded which) from PBMCs. These receptors were obtained from a human donor with aplastic anemia. Both conserved end residues are part of each CDR3. D genes are given only for firm matches. Clone size is stated in some rows and not others, as once, few, many or a class when expanded.

j_gene: TRBJ2-3
abundance: many
d_gene: -
v_gene: TRBV6-6
CDR3aa: CASSSGDTQYF
CDR3nt: TGTGCCAGCAGTTCCGGAGATACGCAGTATTTT

j_gene: TRBJ1-1
abundance: -
d_gene: -
v_gene: TRBV5-5
CDR3aa: CASSLVARYTEAFF
CDR3nt: TGTGCCAGCAGCTTAGTGGCCAGGTACACTGAAGCTTTCTTT

j_gene: TRBJ2-1
abundance: few
d_gene: -
v_gene: TRBV24-1
CDR3aa: CATSDPGLPGNEQFF
CDR3nt: TGTGCCACCAGTGACCCAGGACTCCCGGGGAATGAGCAGTTCTTC

j_gene: TRBJ2-1
abundance: -
d_gene: -
v_gene: TRBV15
CDR3aa: CATSNPPGGRNEQFF
CDR3nt: TGTGCCACCAGCAACCCACCTGGAGGTCGCAATGAGCAGTTCTTC

j_gene: TRBJ2-3
abundance: once
d_gene: -
v_gene: TRBV15
CDR3aa: CATSRDATTQYF
CDR3nt: TGTGCCACCAGCAGAGATGCGACTACGCAGTATTTT

j_gene: TRBJ1-6
abundance: once
d_gene: -
v_gene: TRBV5-1
CDR3aa: CASSTTGYNSPLHF
CDR3nt: TGCGCCAGCAGCACCACAGGGTATAATTCACCCCTCCACTTT

j_gene: TRBJ2-7
abundance: -
d_gene: -
v_gene: TRBV25-1
CDR3aa: CASSEYPTGLRDEQYF
CDR3nt: TGTGCCAGCAGTGAATATCCAACAGGCCTTCGCGACGAGCAGTACTTC

j_gene: TRBJ1-5
abundance: many
d_gene: TRBD1
v_gene: TRBV6-1
CDR3aa: CASSENRWQDRGDQPQHF
CDR3nt: TGTGCCAGCAGCGAAAACCGCTGGCAGGACAGGGGGGACCAGCCCCAGCATTTT

j_gene: TRBJ2-2
abundance: once
d_gene: -
v_gene: TRBV19
CDR3aa: CAAASVGRTGELFF
CDR3nt: TGTGCCGCGGCAAGTGTGGGACGGACCGGGGAGCTGTTTTTT

j_gene: TRBJ1-4
abundance: once
d_gene: -
v_gene: TRBV29-1
CDR3aa: CSVDIGEKLFF
CDR3nt: TGCAGCGTGGACATAGGAGAAAAACTGTTTTTT

j_gene: TRBJ2-1
abundance: few
d_gene: -
v_gene: TRBV25-1
CDR3aa: CASRPRNNEQFF
CDR3nt: TGTGCCAGCCGCCCAAGGAACAATGAGCAGTTCTTC

j_gene: TRBJ2-7
abundance: -
d_gene: TRBD1
v_gene: TRBV30
CDR3aa: CAWSHGGQGAFEQYF
CDR3nt: TGTGCCTGGAGCCACGGGGGACAGGGGGCTTTCGAGCAGTACTTC

j_gene: TRBJ1-5
abundance: -
d_gene: TRBD1
v_gene: TRBV10-3
CDR3aa: CAISAQGGLNQPQHF
CDR3nt: TGTGCCATCAGTGCCCAAGGGGGCCTCAATCAGCCCCAGCATTTT

j_gene: TRBJ2-7
abundance: -
d_gene: -
v_gene: TRBV29-1
CDR3aa: CSVTAGSYEQYF
CDR3nt: TGCAGCGTCACAGCTGGCTCCTACGAGCAGTACTTC

j_gene: TRBJ2-7
abundance: many
d_gene: -
v_gene: TRBV7-3
CDR3aa: CASSSDGYEQYF
CDR3nt: TGTGCCAGCAGCTCGGACGGGTACGAGCAGTACTTC

j_gene: TRBJ2-7
abundance: -
d_gene: -
v_gene: TRBV29-1
CDR3aa: CSGRTANPYGQYF
CDR3nt: TGCAGCGGACGGACGGCGAATCCCTACGGGCAGTACTTC

j_gene: TRBJ2-7
abundance: many
d_gene: -
v_gene: TRBV6-2/TRBV6-3
CDR3aa: CASSLDSSSSYEQYF
CDR3nt: TGTGCCAGCAGTCTGGACAGTTCGAGCTCCTACGAGCAGTACTTC

j_gene: TRBJ1-1
abundance: few
d_gene: TRBD1
v_gene: TRBV7-2
CDR3aa: CASGWDRGEAFF
CDR3nt: TGTGCCAGCGGGTGGGACAGAGGTGAAGCTTTCTTT

j_gene: TRBJ2-7
abundance: -
d_gene: TRBD2
v_gene: TRBV6-2/TRBV6-3
CDR3aa: CASWDSSGGAYEQYF
CDR3nt: TGTGCCAGCTGGGATTCTAGCGGGGGTGCCTACGAGCAGTACTTC

j_gene: TRBJ1-1
abundance: -
d_gene: -
v_gene: TRBV6-2/TRBV6-3
CDR3aa: CASSYIPGTEAFF
CDR3nt: TGTGCCAGCAGTTACATCCCGGGGACTGAAGCTTTCTTT

j_gene: TRBJ2-5
abundance: -
d_gene: -
v_gene: TRBV10-3
CDR3aa: CAISESKGRETQYF
CDR3nt: TGTGCCATCAGTGAGTCAAAGGGGCGAGAGACCCAGTACTTC

j_gene: TRBJ1-1
abundance: many
d_gene: -
v_gene: TRBV18
CDR3aa: CASSGGTVNTEAFF
CDR3nt: TGTGCCAGCTCAGGGGGCACTGTGAACACTGAAGCTTTCTTT

j_gene: TRBJ2-7
abundance: -
d_gene: TRBD1
v_gene: TRBV2
CDR3aa: CASRKDRAQYF
CDR3nt: TGTGCCAGCAGGAAGGACAGGGCGCAGTACTTC

j_gene: TRBJ1-6
abundance: -
d_gene: -
v_gene: TRBV7-3
CDR3aa: CASSLARFSIGSPLHF
CDR3nt: TGTGCCAGCAGCTTAGCCCGGTTCAGCATCGGTTCACCCCTCCACTTT

j_gene: TRBJ2-2
abundance: -
d_gene: TRBD1
v_gene: TRBV2
CDR3aa: CASSEHRGQGGELFF
CDR3nt: TGTGCCAGCAGCGAACACAGGGGGCAAGGCGGGGAGCTGTTTTTT

j_gene: TRBJ2-1
abundance: -
d_gene: -
v_gene: TRBV26
CDR3aa: CASSSRDNRLSGPTGEQSF
CDR3nt: TGTGCCAGCAGTTCCCGGGACAACCGGTTAAGCGGGCCCACGGGCGAGCAGTCCTTC

j_gene: TRBJ2-1
abundance: -
d_gene: -
v_gene: TRBV10-3
CDR3aa: CASSLYSVGSFSYNEQFF
CDR3nt: TGTGCCAGCAGTTTATATTCGGTTGGCTCTTTCTCCTACAATGAGCAGTTCTTC

j_gene: TRBJ1-3
abundance: few
d_gene: -
v_gene: TRBV30
CDR3aa: CAWSSLLGNTIYF
CDR3nt: TGTGCCTGGAGTTCCCTACTTGGAAACACCATATATTTT

j_gene: TRBJ2-7
abundance: many
d_gene: TRBD1
v_gene: TRBV20-1
CDR3aa: CSAQLGQGTNEQYF
CDR3nt: TGCAGTGCTCAATTGGGACAGGGGACAAACGAGCAGTACTTC

j_gene: TRBJ2-2
abundance: -
d_gene: -
v_gene: TRBV7-6
CDR3aa: CASSLRLDGNTGELFF
CDR3nt: TGTGCCAGCAGCTTGAGGCTAGACGGGAACACCGGGGAGCTGTTTTTT

j_gene: TRBJ1-1
abundance: -
d_gene: -
v_gene: TRBV9
CDR3aa: CASSVGQSNTEAFF
CDR3nt: TGTGCCAGCAGCGTAGGACAGTCGAACACTGAAGCTTTCTTT

j_gene: TRBJ2-2
abundance: many
d_gene: -
v_gene: TRBV20-1
CDR3aa: CSATNRNTGELFF
CDR3nt: TGCAGTGCAACTAACAGGAACACCGGGGAGCTGTTTTTT

j_gene: TRBJ1-1
abundance: few
d_gene: -
v_gene: TRBV29-1
CDR3aa: CSCLVDTEAFF
CDR3nt: TGCAGCTGTTTGGTGGACACTGAAGCTTTCTTT